This record covers a single TCR beta chain. What it recognizes is unknown. The protocol was immunoSEQ multiplex PCR, while the TCRdb copy is restricted to in-frame clones and leaves out a portion. The sample carries 5,500 to 6,000 clones, about two thirds recorded once. The data were obtained in a study of radiation and T cells in renal cell carcinoma. This sample's treatment: treatment-naive control, cytoreductive nephrectomy. Control tumor donors were several females and 11 males, median age approximately 50 years. Deletions cut 6 bases from V and 0 bases from J, with 12 bases between. This CDR3 has 15 amino acids. From germline, CDR1 is LNHDA and CDR2 SQIVND (reference sequence). General study results and limits: Top 100 clonotypes averaged approximately 50% in irradiated versus about 40% in nephrectomy-only tumors. Dominant CDR3 motifs were more common in irradiated tumors than controls.

The input for sequencing was tumor tissue, taken from a patient whose treatment was nephrectomy without radiotherapy. This TCR was sampled from a human donor with renal cell carcinoma. V is TRBV19 and J is TRBJ1-5; D might be TRBD1 (5 bases). The CDR3 loop is CASRDFGHSNQPQHF. The CDR3 DNA reads as TGTGCCAGTAGGGACTTTGGACATAGCAATCAGCCCCAGCATTTT. The complete variable domain, with remaining parts taken from reference TRBV19 and TRBJ1-5, reads DGGITQSPKYLFRKEGQNVTLSCEQNLNHDAMYWYRQDPGQGLRLIYYSQIVNDFQKGDIAEGYSVSREKKESFPLTVTSAQKNPTAFYLCASRDFGHSNQPQHFGDGTRLSIL.